Following are 28 T cell receptor beta chains from one sample sequenced in a study of blood T cell repertoires in COVID-19. Here immunoSEQ multiplex PCR was the method, and the copy in TCRdb shows in-frame clones only, minus some. Of more than 45,000 clones in the sample, roughly 90% were seen once. Sequenced: peripheral blood. Receptor source: a woman older than 75 with COVID-19, enrolled during active disease.

This chain connects TRBV19 to TRBJ2-1; 9 bases agree with TRBD1. CDR1 LNHDA and CDR2 SQIVND come from the germline V gene (reference sequence). V lost 5 bases and J lost 5; bases outside the gene matches: 10. The CDR3 is 16 residues long. The CDR3 nucleotides read TGTGCCAGTAGTCAACCCAGGACAGGGGACCACAATGAGCAGTTCTTC. Its translation: CASSQPRTGDHNEQFF.

This chain links TRBV6-4 with TRBJ2-3, with 7 bases matching TRBD2. V lost 4 bases, J lost 0 bases, and 7 bases stayed unmatched. The CDR3 runs 16 residues. CDR1 is MRHNA, CDR2 SNTAGT, per germline. Written as DNA, the CDR3 is TGTGCCAGCAGTGCATCGAGCGGGGCTAGCACAGATACGCAGTATTTT. It translates to CASSASSGASTDTQYF.

The V call is TRBV6-2 or TRBV6-3, the J call TRBJ1-5; 7 bases agree with TRBD1. Germline V gives CDR1 MNHEY, CDR2 SVGEGT. Trimming cost V 6 bases and J 2 bases; bases outside gene matches: 10. This CDR3 is 16 amino acids long. The chain's CDR3 is CASSPSQGTGNQPQHF. In DNA form, the CDR3 reads TGTGCCAGCAGCCCCTCACAGGGGACCGGCAATCAGCCCCAGCATTTT.

The V call is TRBV28, the J call TRBJ1-6; 10 nucleotides line up with TRBD1. The CDR3 is 17 amino acids. V was pared by 4 bases and J by 5 bases, with 8 bases of the junction left unmatched. The germline V gene has CDR1 MDHEN and CDR2 SYDVKM. In nucleotides, the CDR3 is TGTGCCAGCAGTTCCCCCGGGACAGGGGTAAATAATTCACCCCTCCACTTT. It specifies CASSSPGTGVNNSPLHF.

The chain uses TRBV18 and TRBJ1-1, with 7 bases aligning to TRBD1. Germline V gene data show CDR1 as KGHSH and CDR2 as LQKENI. Trimming took 2 bases from V and 10 from J; bases not matched to a gene: 16. This CDR3 comprises 16 residues. The CDR3 protein is CASSPGLTLQGIGAFF. CDR3 nucleotides: TGTGCCAGCTCACCAGGGTTAACGTTACAGGGGATCGGAGCTTTCTTT. The variable domain in full, completed from reference TRBV18 and TRBJ1-1, reads NAGVMQNPRHLVRRRGQEARLRCSPMKGHSHVYWYRQLPEEGLKFMVYLQKENIIDESGMPKERFSAEFPKEGPSILRIQQVVRGDSAAYFCASSPGLTLQGIGAFFGQGTRLTVV.

The chain combines TRBV7-9 with TRBJ2-3; TRBD2 matches 8 bases. CDR1 is SEHNR, CDR2 FQNEAQ, per germline (reference sequence). The CDR3 consists of 16 residues. Unmatched junction bases numbered 7, after V lost 3 bases and J lost 2 bases. CDR3 region: CASSLSVAGPTDTQYF. CDR3 coding DNA: TGTGCCAGCAGCTTGTCGGTAGCGGGGCCCACAGATACGCAGTATTTT.

The CDR3, as DNA: TGTGCCTGGAAACATAAGGGGAGGATAGATGGCTACACCTTC. Encoded protein: CAWKHKGRIDGYTF. This rearrangement joins TRBV30 to TRBJ1-2; perhaps TRBD1 as D (5 bases). V lost 4 bases and J 6 bases, leaving 18 bases between the germline ends. The germline CDR1 and CDR2 sequences are GTSNPN and SVGIG (reference sequence). This CDR3 is 14 amino acids long.

The count of this clone is one. The chain combines TRBV7-2 with TRBJ2-7, with a tentative D call TRBD2 (5 bases). The CDR3 totals 16 residues. CDR1 is SGHTA, CDR2 FQGNSA, per germline. Trimming cost V 5 bases and J 3 bases, with 20 bases left between them. The CDR3 nucleotides are TGTGCCAGCAGCCCCTCTGCGGGCCAGAGAATCTACGAGCAGTACTTC. Residues: CASSPSAGQRIYEQYF. Full variable domain (rest looked up from reference TRBV7-2 and TRBJ2-7): GAGVSQSPSNKVTEKGKDVELRCDPISGHTALYWYRQSLGQGLEFLIYFQGNSAPDKSGLPSDRFSAERTGGSVSTLTIQRTQQEDSAVYLCASSPSAGQRIYEQYFGPGTRLTVT.

This rearrangement joins TRBV2 to TRBJ1-2, with a tentative D call TRBD1 (6 bases). Trimming left V 2 bases short and J 2 bases short, with 12 bases between. This CDR3 is built from 15 residues. Germline-derived CDR1 and CDR2 are SNHLY and FYNNEI. CDR3 amino acids: CASSEYGQLNYGYTF. The DNA for the CDR3 is TGTGCCAGCAGTGAATATGGACAGTTGAACTATGGCTACACCTTC. Filled out from reference TRBV2 and TRBJ1-2, the complete variable domain reads EPEVTQTPSHQVTQMGQEVILRCVPISNHLYFYWYRQILGQKVEFLVSFYNNEISEKSEIFDDQFSVERPDGSNFTLKIRSTKLEDSAMYFCASSEYGQLNYGYTFGSGTRLTVV.

The CDR3 is CASSKDSLSNQPQHF. As DNA, the CDR3 is TGTGCCAGCAGTAAGGACAGCCTTAGCAATCAGCCCCAGCATTTT. The V and J genes are TRBV2 and TRBJ1-5, with a weak D call TRBD1 (6 bases). There are 15 residues in the CDR3. The V gene's germline CDR1 is SNHLY and CDR2 FYNNEI. Trimming cost V 5 bases and J 0 bases, with 11 bases left between them. Full variable domain (missing parts from reference TRBV2 and TRBJ1-5): EPEVTQTPSHQVTQMGQEVILRCVPISNHLYFYWYRQILGQKVEFLVSFYNNEISEKSEIFDDQFSVERPDGSNFTLKIRSTKLEDSAMYFCASSKDSLSNQPQHFGDGTRLSIL.

This clone came up a few times. The chain employs TRBV5-6 and TRBJ2-7; the match to TRBD2 covers 8 bases. The CDR3 length is 14 residues. The germline gives CDR1 SGHDT, CDR2 YYEEEE. V shed 4 bases, J shed 3 bases, and the junction held 6 bases outside the gene matches. CDR3 DNA: TGTGCCAGCAGCCCCGGGGGGGGGAACTACGAGCAGTACTTC. This codes for CASSPGGGNYEQYF.

The chain carries TRBV19 and TRBJ2-1, with D possibly matching TRBD1 (6 bases). This CDR3 has 16 amino acids. V was cut by 3 bases and J by 2 bases, with 14 bases left in between. Germline loops: CDR1 LNHDA, CDR2 SQIVND (reference sequence). CDR3: CASSITAGVTYNEQFF. The CDR3 coding sequence is TGTGCCAGTAGTATTACGGCAGGGGTCACCTACAATGAGCAGTTCTTC.

The chain couples TRBV5-1 to TRBJ2-1, with D perhaps matching TRBD1 (6 bases). This CDR3 region has 15 residues. Germline-derived CDR1 and CDR2 are SGHRS and YFSETQ. The V and J ends lost 0 bases and 5 bases respectively, with 12 bases between them. CDR3 sequence: CASSLGGGSHNEQFF. DNA of the CDR3: TGCGCCAGCAGCTTGGGAGGGGGTTCCCACAATGAGCAGTTCTTC.

The chain recombines TRBV5-4 with TRBJ2-2, with 8 bases aligning to TRBD2. The CDR3 extends over 15 amino acids. The V and J ends lost 3 bases and 5 bases, in that order; junction bases with no gene match: 6. Germline V CDR1 and CDR2: SGHNT, YYREEE (reference sequence). The CDR3 spells CASSYSGGQTGELFF. In DNA, the CDR3 is TGTGCCAGCAGCTACTCGGGGGGGCAAACCGGGGAGCTGTTTTTT.

The V gene is TRBV5-1, the J gene TRBJ2-1, with a tentative D call TRBD2 (5 bases). The V end was cut by 0 bases, the J end by 0 bases, with 13 bases between. This CDR3 spans 17 amino acids. Germline loops: CDR1 SGHRS, CDR2 YFSETQ. The CDR3 DNA is TGCGCCAGCAGCTTGGAAGCGGCCACGAGCTCCTACAATGAGCAGTTCTTC. As protein: CASSLEAATSSYNEQFF.

This sequence joins TRBV7-6 and TRBJ2-1; D possibly corresponds to TRBD2 (7 bases). The V gene's germline CDR1 is SGHVS and CDR2 FNYEAQ. Trimming took off 5 bases at V and 10 bases at J, with 24 bases between the two ends. The CDR3 totals 16 residues. The CDR3 nucleotides read TGTGCCAGCAGCCCATACGGAGGGGGGGCCGGGGCCGAGCAGTTCTTC. This sequence encodes CASSPYGGGAGAEQFF. Full variable domain (rest looked up from reference TRBV7-6 and TRBJ2-1): GAGVSQSPRYKVTKRGQDVALRCDPISGHVSLYWYRQALGQGPEFLTYFNYEAQQDKSGLPNDRFSAERPEGSISTLTIQRTEQRDSAMYRCASSPYGGGAGAEQFFGPGTRLTVL.

J is TRBJ1-3 and V is TRBV12-5; a possible D gene is TRBD1 (5 bases). V shed 2 bases and J shed 2 bases, with 13 bases lying between them. Germline V lookup: CDR1 LGHNT, CDR2 FRNRAP. CDR3 length equals 16 residues. CDR3 DNA sequence: TGTGCTAGTGGTTTGCCAACAGGAAGCCCTGGAAACACCATATATTTT. Translation: CASGLPTGSPGNTIYF. Drawing the rest from reference TRBV12-5 and TRBJ1-3, the complete variable domain is DARVTQTPRHKVTEMGQEVTMRCQPILGHNTVFWYRQTMMQGLELLAYFRNRAPLDDSGMPKDRFSAEMPDATLATLKIQPSEPRDSAVYFCASGLPTGSPGNTIYFGEGSWLTVV.

The genes are TRBV2 and TRBJ1-6; possibly TRBD1 for D (6 bases). The CDR3 sequence is 15 residues long. CDR1 and CDR2 (germline): SNHLY, FYNNEI. Trimming cost V 2 bases and J 11 bases, with 16 bases left between them. The CDR3 region has the DNA TGTGCCAGCAGTGAAAGTGGGGGCCCAGGGGCACCCCTCCACTTT. Amino acid sequence: CASSESGGPGAPLHF.

The chain has TRBV19 and TRBJ1-6; 9 bases match TRBD1. CDR3 length: 17 residues. V lost 3 bases and J lost 5; bases outside the gene matches: 8. Germline CDR1 reads LNHDA; CDR2 reads SQIVND (reference sequence). The CDR3 loop reads CASSILAGQGNNSPLHF. CDR3 coding DNA: TGTGCCAGTAGTATCCTCGCGGGACAGGGTAATAATTCACCCCTCCACTTT.

The gene calls are TRBV5-1 and TRBJ2-3; the match to TRBD2 covers 14 bases. V gave up 3 bases and J gave up 6 bases; unmatched junction bases: 6. CDR1 is SGHRS, CDR2 YFSETQ, per germline. The CDR3 totals 16 residues. CDR3 protein: CASSSGLAGGLDTQYF. The CDR3 DNA is TGCGCCAGCAGCTCCGGACTAGCGGGGGGCTTGGATACGCAGTATTTT.

The chain combines TRBV6-6 with TRBJ1-4; weak D call: TRBD1 (6 bases). Germline V lookup: CDR1 MNHNY, CDR2 SVGAGI (reference sequence). V was shortened by 5 bases and J by 7 bases, with 23 bases between the two germline ends. The CDR3 has 17 amino acids. For the CDR3, the DNA is TGTGCCAGCAGTCAACAACAGACAGGCTCGTTCTCTGAAAAACTGTTTTTT. Its protein product is CASSQQQTGSFSEKLFF.

This chain connects TRBV5-1 to TRBJ1-4; tentative D call: TRBD1 (5 bases). The CDR3 has 15 amino acids. Trimming pared 4 bases from V and 6 bases from J, leaving 16 bases between. Per germline, CDR1 SGHRS and CDR2 YFSETQ. The CDR3 reads CASSLEARGHEKLFF. Written as DNA, the CDR3 is TGCGCCAGCAGCCTGGAGGCAAGGGGTCATGAAAAACTGTTTTTT. Full variable domain (missing parts from reference TRBV5-1 and TRBJ1-4): KAGVTQTPRYLIKTRGQQVTLSCSPISGHRSVSWYQQTPGQGLQFLFEYFSETQRNKGNFPGRFSGRQFSNSRSEMNVSTLELGDSALYLCASSLEARGHEKLFFGSGTQLSVL.

This chain links TRBV24-1 with TRBJ2-3; 8 nucleotides line up with TRBD1. The trim removed 10 bases at V and 5 bases at J, leaving 4 bases unmatched. The length of the CDR3 is 12 residues. Germline CDR1 and CDR2: KGHDR and SFDVKD. CDR3 sequence (DNA): TGTGCCACTCAGGGGGCAGGAGATACGCAGTATTTT. Translated: CATQGAGDTQYF.

This rearrangement joins TRBV4-2 to TRBJ2-7, with 9 bases fitting TRBD1. The CDR3 sequence is 16 residues long. Germline V lookup: CDR1 LGHNA, CDR2 YNFKEQ. Trimming cost V 6 bases and J 4 bases; bases outside gene matches: 13. The CDR3 sequence: CASSREDTGGGYEQYF. DNA of the CDR3: TGTGCCAGCAGTCGCGAAGACACAGGGGGCGGTTACGAGCAGTACTTC.

The chain joins TRBV6-4 to TRBJ1-1; D ambiguous. The germline V and J ends were trimmed by 6 bases and 0 bases, with 11 bases remaining between them. The CDR3 is 14 residues long. The V gene's germline CDR1 is MRHNA and CDR2 SNTAGT. Here the CDR3 DNA reads TGTGCCAGCAGCCCATCAGGTATGAACACTGAAGCTTTCTTT. Translating it yields CASSPSGMNTEAFF.

This clone has a handful of counts. This chain joins TRBV7-9 and TRBJ2-3; 14 bases align to TRBD2. In germline, CDR1 is SEHNR, CDR2 FQNEAQ (reference sequence). The CDR3 contains 18 residues. Trimming at V came to 3 bases and at J to 5 bases, leaving 10 bases not matched to a gene. DNA for the CDR3: TGTGCCAGCAGCTTTGGGACTAGCGGGGGCGAGGTCCAAGATACGCAGTATTTT. This translates into CASSFGTSGGEVQDTQYF. The entire variable domain, with the rest obtained from reference TRBV7-9 and TRBJ2-3, is as follows: DTGVSQNPRHKITKRGQNVTFRCDPISEHNRLYWYRQTLGQGPEFLTYFQNEAQLEKSRLLSDRFSAERPKGSFSTLEIQRTEQGDSAMYLCASSFGTSGGEVQDTQYFGPGTRLTVL.

This chain uses TRBV30 with TRBJ2-7; D may be TRBD1 (6 bases). Trimming removed 4 bases at V and 7 bases at J, with 14 bases between. Germline lookup yields CDR1 GTSNPN and CDR2 SVGIG (reference sequence). CDR3 length: 12 amino acids. The CDR3 spells CAWNRASGEQYF. CDR3 nucleotides: TGTGCCTGGAACAGGGCGTCGGGAGAGCAGTACTTC.

The rearrangement uses TRBV3-1 (or the pseudogene TRBV3-2) and TRBJ2-2; TRBD1 is a possible D gene (5 bases). The CDR3 is 15 amino acids. The V end was cut by 2 bases, the J end by 1 base, with 8 bases between. Per the germline V gene, CDR1 is LGHDT and CDR2 is YNNKEL (reference sequence). Here the CDR3 reads CASSQRGRNTGELFF. The CDR3 DNA reads TGTGCCAGCAGCCAAAGGGGAAGGAACACCGGGGAGCTGTTTTTT.